This paragraph reports one T cell receptor (beta chain). The CDR3 sequence is 14 residues long. Between the trimmed V and J ends, which lost 0 bases and 2 bases, there was a span of 7 bases. Germline values: CDR1 SGHRS, CDR2 YFSETQ. This entry belongs to a study of blood T cell repertoires in COVID-19. Authors' analysis steps: Estimated nucleated cell counts came from reference gene primer amplification. Measured with immunoSEQ multiplex PCR; TCRdb has only the in-frame clones, and not every one. That table gives V, J and clone size, and the DNA gave D and trimming. The repertoire has hundreds of thousands of clones, 83% of them found once; the top ten carry about 2.5%.

This TCR derives from a woman aged 40 to 50 with active or convalescent COVID-19. The chain employs TRBV5-1 and TRBJ2-3; tentative D call: TRBD2 (5 bases). What was sequenced was peripheral blood. The CDR3: CASSLGGLTDTQYF. For the CDR3, the DNA is TGCGCCAGCAGCTTGGGCGGGCTCACAGATACGCAGTATTTT.